A single sample is the source of the 24 T cell receptor beta chains below, sequenced in a study of metastatic and nonmetastatic thyroid tumors. Through MiXCR, TCRdb re-clonotyped the PCR reads. The sample holds 35,000 to 40,000 clones, 25% to 30% seen once. Not a single patient had been given any form of treatment at any point before undergoing thyroid surgery. Material: blood. The origin of the receptors is a female donor with papillary thyroid cancer or a benign thyroid nodule (not recorded which). Some clones in this sample may be carry-over from other donors' samples.

This clone was found many times. A junction end diverges from the germline sequence, so it may reflect a read error. Other DNA sequences in this sample translate to the same CDR3. The rearrangement uses TRBV7-9 and TRBJ1-1; 9 bases line up with TRBD1. Germline V gene sequence: CDR1 SEHNR, CDR2 FQNEAQ (reference sequence). This CDR3 has 14 amino acids. This chain's CDR3 is CASSKGQGRAEAFF. The CDR3 nucleotides read TGTGCCAGCAGCAAAGGACAGGGGCGCGCTGAGGCTTTCTTT.

This clone was seen more than once but under ten times. This sample also contains other DNA sequences that code for the same CDR3. The chain is built from TRBV30 and TRBJ2-7, with TRBD1 matching over 7 bases. This CDR3 is 14 amino acids long. V was clipped by 0 bases and J by 2 bases; unmatched bases: 4. Germline lookup yields CDR1 GTSNPN and CDR2 SVGIG (reference sequence). CDR3 loop: CAWSVSGTAYEQYF. CDR3 nucleotides: TGTGCCTGGAGTGTCTCCGGGACAGCCTACGAGCAGTACTTC. Full variable domain (missing parts from reference TRBV30 and TRBJ2-7): SQTIHQWPATLVQPVGSPLSLECTVEGTSNPNLYWYRQAAGRGLQLLFYSVGIGQISSEVPQNLSASRPQDRQFILSSKKLLLSDSGFYLCAWSVSGTAYEQYFGPGTRLTVT.

Ten or more counts support this clone. V is TRBV4-3 and J is TRBJ2-1; 11 nucleotides agree with TRBD2. The CDR3 is 17 amino acids. The V and J ends lost 0 bases and 2 bases, in that order; junction bases with no gene match: 3. Germline loops: CDR1 LGHNA, CDR2 YSLEER. CDR3 DNA sequence: TGCGCCAGCAGCCAAGATCGTAGCGGGGGGGCCTACAATGAGCAGTTCTTC. Translating gives CASSQDRSGGAYNEQFF.

The chain combines TRBV7-6 with TRBJ2-5; 8 nucleotides agree with TRBD1. The J call could be wrong; TRBJ2-1 is a better fit for the DNA end. CDR3 size: 15 residues. Looked up from germline, CDR1 is SGHVS and CDR2 is FNYEAQ. CDR3 nucleotides: TGTGCCAGCAGCTTAGATTGGGCAGGGGGCGATGAGCAGTTCTTC. It specifies CASSLDWAGGDEQFF.

The V gene is TRBV14, the J gene TRBJ2-3, with 12 bases lining up with TRBD2. The CDR3 is made up of 17 amino acids. V gave up 5 bases and J gave up 2 bases; unmatched junction bases: 8. Germline V gives CDR1 SGHDN, CDR2 FVKESK. The chain's CDR3 is CASSTRGLAGNTDTQYF. CDR3 DNA sequence: TGTGCCAGCAGCACCAGAGGACTAGCGGGGAACACAGATACGCAGTATTTT.

The chain combines TRBV5-1 with TRBJ2-2, with D possibly being TRBD2 (7 bases). The ends were cut back, 6 bases at V and 2 bases at J, with 14 bases in the middle. Germline loops: CDR1 SGHRS, CDR2 YFSETQ. This CDR3 comprises 15 residues. CDR3 nucleotides: TGCGCCAGCACCCTAGGGGGGGCCAACACCGGGGAGCTGTTTTTT. Amino acids: CASTLGGANTGELFF.

This sequence joins TRBV6-2 or TRBV6-3 and TRBJ2-1; a weak D match, TRBD1 (6 bases). CDR3 length: 17 amino acids. Germline V gene sequence: CDR1 MNHEY, CDR2 SVGEGT. Trimming removed 4 bases from V and 4 bases from J, with 20 bases in between. DNA for the CDR3: TGTGCCAGCAGTTCTATACAGGGTGTCAGCTCATACAATGAGCAGTTCTTC. It yields the protein CASSSIQGVSSYNEQFF.

This clone rates as medium-sized. V and J are TRBV6-1 and TRBJ1-2, with unresolved D. Germline V gene sequence: CDR1 MNHNS, CDR2 SASEGT. CDR3 length equals 16 residues. Trimming stripped 7 bases from V and 0 bases from J, with 18 bases between. Here the CDR3 DNA reads TGTGCCAGCACCCAACTTGGTGGAGGAGCTAACTATGGCTACACCTTC. Translating gives CASTQLGGGANYGYTF.

The chain recombines TRBV5-1 with TRBJ1-1, with a possible D match to TRBD1 (6 bases). The V gene's germline CDR1 is SGHRS and CDR2 YFSETQ. Trimming removed 1 base at V and 5 bases at J, with 15 bases between. CDR3 length: 15 amino acids. CDR3 sequence (DNA): TGCGCCAGCAGCTTGACGGGTGGAGGGGGGACTGAAGCTTTCTTT. This translates into CASSLTGGGGTEAFF.

The table lists this clone with many counts. The chain recombines TRBV4-3 with TRBJ2-1; perhaps TRBD2 as D (5 bases). Per the germline V gene, CDR1 is LGHNA and CDR2 is YSLEER. V was cut by 4 bases and J by 6 bases, with 16 bases left in between. CDR3 length: 15 residues. This chain's CDR3 is CASSPFSGLLNEQFF. In DNA, the CDR3 is TGCGCCAGCAGCCCTTTTAGTGGACTCCTCAATGAGCAGTTCTTC.

Note on this clone: Here the CDR3 omits its conserved ending phenylalanine or tryptophan, so a read error is the likely source. In DNA, the CDR3 is TGTGCCAGCAGTCATAGAGGGACCCAAGAGACCCAGTACATC. This sequence encodes CASSHRGTQETQYI. This chain joins TRBV12-3 or TRBV12-4 and TRBJ2-5; D is perhaps TRBD1 or TRBD2 (5 bases each). CDR3 length: 14 amino acids. Trimming took 5 bases from V and 1 from J, leaving 11 bases between them.

This clone was seen ten or more times. The V call is TRBV12-3 or TRBV12-4, the J call TRBJ2-1; D gene unclear. V lost 1 base, J lost 9 bases, and 10 bases lay in between. The CDR3 loop spans 13 amino acids. CDR3 protein: CASSLEESGEQFF. The DNA for the CDR3 is TGTGCCAGCAGTTTAGAGGAATCCGGTGAGCAGTTCTTC.

This clone was counted a few times. The chain employs TRBV28 and TRBJ2-2, with D perhaps TRBD1 (6 bases). CDR1 is MDHEN, CDR2 SYDVKM, per germline. With 3 bases removed from V and 2 bases from J, the gap between germline ends came to 16 bases. This CDR3 is built from 17 residues. The chain's CDR3 is CASSFMPGTSNTGELFF. DNA for the CDR3: TGTGCCAGCAGTTTTATGCCCGGGACAAGTAACACCGGGGAGCTGTTTTTT.

A remark on this clone: A junction boundary mismatches the germline segment, possibly from a read error. V and J are TRBV24-1 and TRBJ2-1; maybe TRBD2 (5 bases). The length of the CDR3 is 14 residues. Looked up from germline, CDR1 is KGHDR and CDR2 is SFDVKD. CDR3 sequence reads: CATSDARGINEQLF. Here the CDR3 DNA reads TGTGCCACCAGTGATGCCCGGGGTATCAATGAGCAGCTCTTC.

There are a few counts of this clone. The chain is built from TRBV5-8 and TRBJ2-7; perhaps TRBD1 as D (5 bases). Germline V gene sequence: CDR1 SGHTS, CDR2 YDEGEE. V gave up 0 bases and J gave up 2 bases, with 12 bases separating them. This CDR3 is built from 15 residues. The CDR3 DNA follows: TGTGCCAGCAGCTTGGCCCAGGGATTCACCTACGAGCAGTACTTC. The encoded protein is CASSLAQGFTYEQYF.

V gene TRBV5-1 combines with J gene TRBJ1-1, with a possible D match to TRBD1 (6 bases). There are 15 residues in the CDR3. The germline V and J ends were trimmed by 3 bases and 5 bases, with 17 bases remaining between them. From germline, CDR1 is SGHRS and CDR2 YFSETQ. The CDR3 loop reads CASSWDIVVDTEAFF. DNA for the CDR3: TGCGCCAGCAGCTGGGACATAGTGGTGGATACTGAAGCTTTCTTT.

This clone turned up a few times. This CDR3 fails to terminate in the conserved phenylalanine or tryptophan, so it likely reflects a read error. Because the CDR3's place on the DNA is in doubt, the DNA is left out and the CDR3 is given as listed by TCRdb. V is TRBV6-1 and J is TRBJ2-7; the table's D call of TRBD2 was not tested on the DNA. A total of 15 residues make up the CDR3, ends included. CDR1 and CDR2 (germline): MNHNS, SASEGT. The CDR3 here is CASSRSPSGATERYS.

J is TRBJ2-7 and V is TRBV30; the D gene is possibly TRBD2 (6 bases). The CDR3 runs to 12 residues. Germline CDR1 is GTSNPN and CDR2 is SVGIG (reference sequence). The germline V and J ends were trimmed by 2 bases and 6 bases, with 11 bases remaining between them. CDR3 sequence (DNA): TGTGCCTGGAGTCCGACTAGTTTCGAGCAGTACTTC. Translating gives CAWSPTSFEQYF.

This clone was observed a handful of times. The CDR3, as DNA: TGCGCCAGCAGCAGCCTCACCGGCTACGAGCAGTACTTC. It encodes CASSSLTGYEQYF. The V call is TRBV10-2, the J call TRBJ2-7; D call uncertain. V lost 6 bases and J lost 3, with 12 bases in between. Per germline, CDR1 WSHSY and CDR2 SAAADI. This CDR3 is 13 amino acids long.

The chain employs TRBV6-1 and TRBJ2-2, with 7 nucleotides matching TRBD1. V lost 4 bases and J lost 3; bases outside the gene matches: 5. The CDR3 is 15 residues long. CDR1 and CDR2 (germline): MNHNS, SASEGT. The CDR3 DNA reads as TGTGCCAGCAGTGTATCCACAGGGGACACCGGGGAGCTGTTTTTT. As protein: CASSVSTGDTGELFF.

This clone was seen a single time. The chain has TRBV11-2 and TRBJ2-1, with TRBD1 as a possible D gene (5 bases). Germline loops: CDR1 SGHAT, CDR2 FQNNGV. The CDR3 contains 16 residues. The CDR3 spells CAISVQGTSSYNEQFF. DNA of the CDR3: TGTGCTATCAGCGTCCAGGGTACGAGCTCCTACAATGAGCAGTTCTTC.

This clone appeared many times. The chain links TRBV7-6 to TRBJ2-3; 7 bases are shared with TRBD2. The CDR3 is 16 residues long. Losses at the gene ends were 1 base for V and 2 bases for J; bases not matched to a gene: 6. The V gene's germline CDR1 is SGHVS and CDR2 FNYEAQ. The DNA of the CDR3 is TGTGCCAGCAGCTTAGAGGTGCGGGGGTTCACAGATACGCAGTATTTT. It specifies CASSLEVRGFTDTQYF. The variable domain in full, completed from reference TRBV7-6 and TRBJ2-3, reads GAGVSQSPRYKVTKRGQDVALRCDPISGHVSLYWYRQALGQGPEFLTYFNYEAQQDKSGLPNDRFSAERPEGSISTLTIQRTEQRDSAMYRCASSLEVRGFTDTQYFGPGTRLTVL.

Many counts were recorded for this clone. The chain uses TRBV11-1 and TRBJ2-7, with 8 bases aligning to TRBD1. Germline CDR1 reads SGHAT; CDR2 reads FQDESV (reference sequence). J was trimmed by 2 bases and V by 5 bases; bases with no gene match: 5. The CDR3 runs to 14 residues. The CDR3 loop is CASSKNRGTYEQYF. In nucleotides, the CDR3 is TGTGCCAGCAGCAAAAACAGGGGGACCTACGAGCAGTACTTC.

A word on this clone: An end of the junction differs from the germline gene, which may be a read error. This chain links TRBV9 with TRBJ1-1; D possibly corresponds to TRBD1 (6 bases). Germline CDR1 and CDR2: SGDLS and YYNGEE. This CDR3 is built from 15 residues. CDR3 sequence (DNA): TGTGCCAGCAGCGCGGGGGCATGGAGCAACACTGAATCTTTCTTT. Protein: CASSAGAWSNTESFF.